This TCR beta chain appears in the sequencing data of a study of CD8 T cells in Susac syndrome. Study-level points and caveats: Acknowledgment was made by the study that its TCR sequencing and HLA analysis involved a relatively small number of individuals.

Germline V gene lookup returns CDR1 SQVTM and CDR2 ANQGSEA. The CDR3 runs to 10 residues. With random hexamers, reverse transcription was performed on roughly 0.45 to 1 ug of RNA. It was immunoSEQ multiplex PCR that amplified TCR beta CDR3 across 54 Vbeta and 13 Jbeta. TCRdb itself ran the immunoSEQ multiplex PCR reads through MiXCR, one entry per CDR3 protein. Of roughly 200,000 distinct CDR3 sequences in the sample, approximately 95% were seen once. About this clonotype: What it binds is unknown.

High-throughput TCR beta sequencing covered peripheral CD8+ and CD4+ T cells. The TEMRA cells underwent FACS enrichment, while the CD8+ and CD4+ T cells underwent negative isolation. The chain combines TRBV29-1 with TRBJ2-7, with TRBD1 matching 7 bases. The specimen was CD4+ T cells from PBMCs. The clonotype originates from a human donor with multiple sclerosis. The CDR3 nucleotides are TGCCCTCAATGGGGACAGGAGCAGTACTTC. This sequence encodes CPQWGQEQYF.